This is a list of T cell receptor beta chains from one sample in a study of OX40 agonist ivuxolimab in advanced cancers. Sequencing was performed with immunoSEQ multiplex PCR; in TCRdb, only in-frame clones are kept and a portion is missing. The sample includes over 100,000 clones, 85% to 90% seen only once; the top ten take more than 0.45%. The sequencing used CD4+ or CD8+ T cells sorted from blood, collected in a trial of the OX40 agonist ivuxolimab. These receptor sequences come from an adult with an advanced solid tumor such as melanoma, head and neck, liver or kidney cancer. Both conserved end residues are part of each CDR3. The order of the fields is clone size, V gene, J gene, D gene, CDR3 protein, CDR3 DNA. D genes are given only for firm matches. The listing skips clone size in some rows; elsewhere it reads once, few, many or a size class.

>few|TRBV4-3|TRBJ2-7|.
CASSQDQRGEQYF
TGCGCCAGCAGCCAAGATCAAAGGGGCGAGCAGTACTTC
>.|TRBV2|TRBJ2-7|.
CASRPGEGAYEQYF
TGTGCCAGCAGACCGGGGGAGGGGGCTTACGAGCAGTACTTC
>.|TRBV18|TRBJ1-2|.
CASSPPTNYGYTF
TGTGCCAGCTCACCCCCCACTAACTATGGCTACACCTTC
>.|TRBV7-2|TRBJ2-5|TRBD2
CASSLTPTSGGQTQYF
TGTGCCAGCAGCCTCACCCCGACTAGCGGGGGCCAGACCCAGTACTTC
>.|TRBV5-1|TRBJ2-7|TRBD1
CASSEQGPKYEQYF
TGCGCCAGCAGCGAACAGGGGCCGAAGTACGAGCAGTACTTC
>.|TRBV7-6|TRBJ2-3|TRBD2
CASSLTSGAAVGAQYF
TGTGCCAGCAGCTTAACTAGCGGGGCTGCCGTGGGTGCGCAGTATTTT
>.|TRBV7-2|TRBJ2-7|TRBD1
CASSLRGPPLDEQYF
TGTGCCAGCAGCCTCAGGGGGCCCCCCTTAGACGAGCAGTACTTC
>.|TRBV7-6|TRBJ2-3|TRBD2
CASSFTSGGRADTQYF
TGTGCCAGCAGCTTTACTAGCGGGGGGCGGGCAGATACGCAGTATTTT
>once|TRBV13|TRBJ1-2|.
CASSLAGNVYGYTF
TGTGCCAGCAGCTTAGCAGGGAACGTCTATGGCTACACCTTC
>.|TRBV4-1|TRBJ1-4|TRBD1
CASSQEGEGALKKLFF
TGCGCCAGCAGCCAAGAGGGGGAGGGGGCCCTCAAAAAACTGTTTTTT
>.|TRBV7-9|TRBJ1-1|.
CASTKGASLTNTEAFF
TGTGCCAGCACCAAAGGGGCGTCGCTAACGAACACTGAAGCTTTCTTT
>.|TRBV4-1|TRBJ1-6|TRBD1
CASSQDPGTGLINSPLHF
TGCGCCAGCAGCCAAGACCCCGGGACAGGACTAATCAATTCACCCCTCCACTTT
>.|TRBV5-1|TRBJ1-6|TRBD1
CASSAGSGTENSPLHF
TGCGCCAGCAGCGCCGGGTCCGGGACAGAAAATTCACCCCTCCACTTT
>.|TRBV6-5|TRBJ2-3|.
CASKGTEMATDTQYF
TGTGCCAGCAAGGGGACCGAGATGGCCACAGATACGCAGTATTTT
>.|TRBV27|TRBJ1-1|TRBD1
CASSPGTGYTEAFF
TGTGCCAGCAGTCCCGGGACAGGCTACACTGAAGCTTTCTTT
>.|TRBV7-6|TRBJ2-7|TRBD1
CASSAGQGAEEQYF
TGTGCCAGCAGCGCCGGACAGGGGGCTGAGGAGCAGTACTTC
>.|TRBV5-1|TRBJ1-4|.
CASSLLSAREKLFF
TGCGCCAGCAGCTTGTTGTCGGCGCGTGAAAAACTGTTTTTT
>once|TRBV4-3|TRBJ2-1|TRBD2
CASSQGSGVGNEQFF
TGCGCCAGCAGCCAGGGGAGCGGGGTTGGCAATGAGCAGTTCTTC
>.|TRBV18|TRBJ2-1|.
CASSPGTSSYNEQFF
TGTGCCAGCTCCCCGGGAACGAGCTCCTACAATGAGCAGTTCTTC
>.|TRBV9|TRBJ2-2|.
CASSVAGSGTGELFF
TGTGCCAGCAGCGTAGCTGGCTCGGGCACCGGGGAGCTGTTTTTT
>.|TRBV4-2|TRBJ2-3|.
CASSQEPGPDTQYF
TGTGCCAGCAGCCAAGAGCCAGGTCCAGATACGCAGTATTTT
>.|TRBV5-1|TRBJ2-5|.
CASSSADFQETQYF
TGCGCCAGCAGCTCGGCGGACTTCCAAGAGACCCAGTACTTC
>.|TRBV10-3|TRBJ2-5|TRBD2
CAISVLAGIQETQYF
TGTGCCATCAGTGTGCTAGCGGGAATACAAGAGACCCAGTACTTC
>once|TRBV30|TRBJ1-1|.
CAWSVGRSMNTEAFF
TGTGCCTGGAGTGTAGGACGGTCGATGAACACTGAAGCTTTCTTT
>.|TRBV9|TRBJ2-1|.
CASSVAGASYNEQFF
TGTGCCAGCAGCGTAGCGGGGGCCTCCTACAATGAGCAGTTCTTC
>.|TRBV6-5|TRBJ1-6|.
CASSYSDRIYSPLHF
TGTGCCAGCAGTTACTCGGACAGAATCTATTCACCCCTCCACTTT
>.|TRBV5-1|TRBJ1-4|TRBD1
CASRKGQGGEKLFF
TGCGCCAGCAGAAAAGGACAGGGGGGTGAAAAACTGTTTTTT
>.|TRBV4-3|TRBJ1-3|.
CASSGRDRGGNTIYF
TGCGCCAGCAGCGGCCGGGACCGAGGTGGAAACACCATATATTTT
>.|TRBV7-6|TRBJ2-1|TRBD2
CASSLSGERGGRNEQFF
TGTGCCAGCAGCTTATCCGGCGAGCGGGGGGGCAGGAATGAGCAGTTCTTC
>.|TRBV5-1|TRBJ2-5|.
CASRSPGSRETQYF
TGCGCCAGCAGGTCCCCAGGGAGTAGGGAGACCCAGTACTTC
>.|TRBV19|TRBJ2-5|.
CASSLGQETQYF
TGTGCCAGTAGCCTAGGCCAAGAGACCCAGTACTTC
>once|TRBV7-8|TRBJ2-7|.
CASSAPGLSPYEQYF
TGTGCCAGCAGCGCCCCGGGACTGAGTCCCTACGAGCAGTACTTC
>.|TRBV30|TRBJ2-1|TRBD2
CAHHGAGGLSEQFF
TGTGCCCACCATGGGGCGGGGGGCCTGAGTGAGCAGTTCTTC
>.|TRBV30|TRBJ2-7|.
CAWSRRDGSYEQYF
TGTGCCTGGAGTCGAAGGGACGGCTCCTACGAGCAGTACTTC
>.|TRBV27|TRBJ1-1|.
CASSSLDRRVTEAFF
TGTGCCAGCAGTTCATTGGACAGAAGGGTCACTGAAGCTTTCTTT
>.|TRBV11-2|TRBJ2-7|.
CASSYGYEQYF
TGTGCCAGCAGCTACGGGTACGAGCAGTACTTC
>.|TRBV21-1|TRBJ1-4|.
CASSGGTCTTNEKLFF
TGTGCCAGCAGCGGTGGGACGTGTACAACTAATGAAAAACTGTTTTTT
>.|TRBV10-3|TRBJ1-3|.
CAIRPPKSSGNTIYF
TGTGCCATCAGGCCGCCTAAGAGCTCTGGAAACACCATATATTTT
>.|TRBV14|TRBJ2-7|.
CASSQMDSSYEQYF
TGTGCCAGCAGCCAAATGGACAGCTCCTACGAGCAGTACTTC
>.|TRBV1|TRBJ2-7|.
CTSWPSSYEQYF
TGCACCAGCTGGCCGAGCTCCTACGAGCAGTACTTC
>.|TRBV30|TRBJ1-1|.
CAWSSPPTEAFF
TGTGCCTGGAGCTCACCCCCCACTGAAGCTTTCTTT
>.|TRBV4-2|TRBJ2-2|TRBD1
CASSPRGQEGNTGELFF
TGTGCCAGCAGCCCCAGGGGACAGGAAGGGAACACCGGGGAGCTGTTTTTT